This TCR beta chain was captured in a study of cytomegalovirus exposure and HLA in healthy donors. Study results and limitations: For cytomegalovirus status, the classifier reportedly gave diagnoses with high specificity and sensitivity.

This clone was found a few times. Its antigen is as yet unknown. Germline loops: CDR1 SGHVS, CDR2 FQNEAQ. V gave up 3 bases and J gave up 5 bases; unmatched junction bases: 5. This CDR3 is built from 15 residues. Measured with immunoSEQ multiplex PCR; TCRdb has only the in-frame clones, and not every one. The sample shows a few hundred thousand clones, around 88% of them seen only once. The chain has TRBV7-8 and TRBJ2-7, with 12 bases aligning to TRBD2. The sequenced material came from PBMCs. The clonotype was recovered from a woman in her late teens or twenties in good health and CMV-seronegative. This CDR3 reads CASSFRTSGTDEQYF. The DNA for the CDR3 is TGTGCCAGCAGCTTCAGGACTAGCGGGACCGACGAGCAGTACTTC.